A single sample gave rise to the 30 T cell receptor beta chains below, sequenced in a study of blood T cells in healthy people across ages. Primers used in a second PCR of about 7 to 12 cycles were a sample-barcoded 5' primer and a J-beta primer mix. TCRdb independently ran MiXCR on the 5' RACE reads; one entry per CDR3 protein. The data contain some 710,000 distinct CDR3 sequences, around a fifth of them singletons. The sequenced sample consisted of blood. The source of these receptors is a man aged 70 or older in good health.

This clonotype was seen a few times. The rearrangement uses TRBV12-3 or TRBV12-4 and TRBJ2-3; weak D call: TRBD2 (5 bases). CDR3 length: 16 amino acids. The V end was cut by 5 bases, the J end by 6 bases, with 21 bases between. CDR3 amino acids: CASSPYRAYPGDTQYF. The CDR3 bases are TGTGCCAGCAGTCCCTATAGAGCGTACCCGGGGGATACGCAGTATTTT.

This chain joins TRBV12-3 or TRBV12-4 and TRBJ1-2; 9 bases fit TRBD1. The CDR3 has 13 residues. Germline trimming cut 7 bases from V and 8 bases from J; bases unmatched to any gene: 8. This chain's CDR3 is CASNEDRGYGYTF. CDR3 coding DNA: TGTGCCAGCAACGAGGACAGGGGATACGGCTACACCTTC.

This clonotype turned up a few times. V is TRBV2 and J is TRBJ2-3, with D possibly matching TRBD1 (6 bases). This CDR3 is 14 amino acids long. V lost 5 bases and J 4 bases, leaving 13 bases between the germline ends. Germline assignment: CDR1 SNHLY and CDR2 FYNNEI. CDR3 coding DNA: TGTGCCAGCAGTTCGTGGGGGCGAGCAGATACGCAGTATTTT. Amino acid sequence: CASSSWGRADTQYF.

The chain joins TRBV24-1 to TRBJ2-5; TRBD1 aligns across 10 bases. Trimming at V came to 5 bases and at J to 2 bases, leaving 4 bases not matched to a gene. Per germline, CDR1 KGHDR and CDR2 SFDVKD. The CDR3 sequence is 15 residues long. CDR3 sequence: CATSGDRGGQETQYF. In nucleotides, the CDR3 is TGTGCCACCAGTGGGGACAGGGGAGGACAAGAGACCCAGTACTTC.

This clonotype was detected only once. The chain combines TRBV6-1 with TRBJ2-3; 9 bases map to TRBD2. The V segment lost 2 bases and the J segment 1 base; nucleotides outside the gene matches: 4. Looked up from germline, CDR1 is MNHNS and CDR2 is SASEGT. The CDR3 sequence is 16 residues long. CDR3 protein: CASSEFQRGGTDTQYF. CDR3 bases: TGTGCCAGCAGTGAATTCCAGCGGGGGGGCACAGATACGCAGTATTTT.

This clonotype was detected a few times. Germline is not matched at one junction end, which may reflect a read error. V is TRBV29-1 and J is TRBJ1-2, with TRBD1 matching over 8 bases. Germline V gives CDR1 SQVTM, CDR2 ANQGSEA. CDR3 length: 12 residues. Here the CDR3 DNA reads TGCAGCGCCAGGGCAGGGGGCTATGACTACACCTTC. Its protein product is CSARAGGYDYTF.

This clonotype has just a few counts. This chain links TRBV5-1 with TRBJ2-1, with 11 bases matching TRBD2. Unmatched junction bases numbered 10, after V lost 2 bases and J lost 6 bases. The germline V gene encodes CDR1 SGHRS and CDR2 YFSETQ. CDR3 size: 17 residues. The CDR3 is CASSLSVLAGAGNEQFF. The CDR3 bases are TGCGCCAGCAGCTTATCAGTACTAGCGGGAGCTGGCAATGAGCAGTTCTTC. The variable domain in full, with the rest retrieved from reference TRBV5-1 and TRBJ2-1, is KAGVTQTPRYLIKTRGQQVTLSCSPISGHRSVSWYQQTPGQGLQFLFEYFSETQRNKGNFPGRFSGRQFSNSRSEMNVSTLELGDSALYLCASSLSVLAGAGNEQFFGPGTRLTVL.

This clonotype was counted a few times. The final CDR3 position lacks the conserved phenylalanine or tryptophan, pointing to a likely read error. The DNA is left out, because the CDR3 cannot be placed on it with certainty; the CDR3 is given as TCRdb lists it. The genes are TRBV30 and TRBJ2-1; the D call TRBD2 from the table was never checked on the DNA. The germline V gene encodes CDR1 GTSNPN and CDR2 SVGIG (reference sequence). The CDR3 is made up of 13 amino acids, end residues included. The CDR3: CAWSVGLAGQQHV.

This chain uses TRBV14 with TRBJ2-1, with TRBD1 matching over 7 bases. The germline CDR1 and CDR2 sequences are SGHDN and FVKESK. Trimming removed 1 base from V and 9 bases from J; junction bases left unmatched: 3. The CDR3 length is 13 residues. CDR3 DNA: TGTGCCAGCAGCCAAGTAGGGGGCAGTGAGCAGTTCTTC. Protein sequence: CASSQVGGSEQFF.

This clonotype was seen a handful of times. V is TRBV15 and J is TRBJ1-4; tentative D call: TRBD1 (6 bases). Trimming cost V 0 bases and J 8 bases, with 13 bases left between them. Germline V CDR1 and CDR2: LNHNV, YYDKDF (reference sequence). The CDR3 has 15 amino acids. CDR3 sequence: CATSRESQGWEKLFF. The CDR3 DNA follows: TGTGCCACCAGCAGAGAATCCCAGGGGTGGGAAAAACTGTTTTTT.

Worth noting for this clonotype: This is likely a read error, given that the CDR3 carries no conserved phenylalanine or tryptophan at its end. The genes are TRBV27 and TRBJ2-3; TRBD2 might be the D (7 bases). Germline assignment: CDR1 MNHEY and CDR2 SMNVEV (reference sequence). The CDR3 is made up of 15 amino acids. V was shortened by 0 bases and J by 3 bases, with 10 bases between the two germline ends. CDR3 loop: CASSLSGGLTDTQYL. CDR3 in DNA: TGTGCCAGCAGTTTATCGGGGGGGCTTACAGATACGCAGTATTTG.

The chain links TRBV12-3 or TRBV12-4 to TRBJ1-6; D gene unclear. The germline V and J ends were trimmed by 5 bases and 12 bases, with 11 bases remaining between them. The CDR3 consists of 12 residues. CDR3 region: CASSPTPLPLHF. The CDR3 nucleotides are TGTGCCAGCAGTCCGACGCCTTTACCCCTCCACTTT.

The chain is built from TRBV15 and TRBJ1-4; tentatively, D is TRBD1 (5 bases). The V and J ends lost 4 bases and 6 bases respectively, with 21 bases between them. Germline values: CDR1 LNHNV, CDR2 YYDKDF (reference sequence). CDR3 length: 17 residues. Here the CDR3 reads CATSKGSWLRADEKLFF. The CDR3 DNA reads TGTGCCACCAGCAAGGGGTCGTGGTTAAGGGCCGATGAAAAACTGTTTTTT.

This sequence joins TRBV28 and TRBJ2-3, with 7 positions matching TRBD1. The CDR3 is made up of 16 amino acids. The germline gives CDR1 MDHEN, CDR2 SYDVKM. V lost 6 bases and J lost 2; bases outside the gene matches: 11. CDR3 nucleotides: TGTGCCAGCAGCTTAAGACAGGGATGGCACACAGATACGCAGTATTTT. Its protein is CASSLRQGWHTDTQYF.

J is TRBJ1-2 and V is TRBV10-3, with 10 bases identical to TRBD1. CDR3 length: 14 residues. V trimming: 10 bases; J trimming: 1 base; junction bases outside the gene matches: 6. Germline lookup yields CDR1 ENHRY and CDR2 SYGVKD. The CDR3 loop is CATGTGDLNYGYTF. CDR3 nucleotides: TGTGCCACCGGGACAGGGGACCTTAACTATGGCTACACCTTC.

This rearrangement joins TRBV14 to TRBJ2-1; 9 bases align to TRBD2. Looked up from germline, CDR1 is SGHDN and CDR2 is FVKESK. The CDR3 length is 14 residues. The junction had 5 bases not matched to a gene; V was cut back by 0 bases and J by 11 bases. Written as DNA, the CDR3 is TGTGCCAGCAGCCAAGAGGTAGCGGGAGCCCAGCAGTTCTTC. Translation: CASSQEVAGAQQFF.

The chain has TRBV12-3 or TRBV12-4 and TRBJ2-3; no clear D. The CDR3 is made up of 15 amino acids. The V end lost 1 base, the J end lost 2 bases, and 10 bases lay between the germline ends. CDR3 in amino acids: CASSLEGQVTDTQYF. The CDR3 coding sequence is TGTGCCAGCAGTTTAGAAGGGCAGGTCACAGATACGCAGTATTTT.

The chain joins TRBV4-1 to TRBJ2-1, with 10 bases identical to TRBD2. This CDR3 is built from 17 residues. Germline CDR1 and CDR2: MGHRA and YSYEKL. V lost 0 bases to trimming and J lost 8 bases; unmatched junction nucleotides: 10. This chain's CDR3 is CASSQDGGSGRADEQFF. The CDR3, as DNA: TGCGCCAGCAGCCAAGATGGCGGGAGCGGGAGGGCCGATGAGCAGTTCTTC.

As for this clonotype: At one end the junction does not follow the germline gene, possibly because of a read error. The J gene is TRBJ2-1, the V gene TRBV20-1, with a tentative D call TRBD1 (5 bases). This CDR3 region has 16 residues. Germline lookup yields CDR1 DFQATT and CDR2 SNEGSKA (reference sequence). The CDR3 DNA reads as TGCAATGCTAGAGGTTCAAGGGGCGCTTTAATGAATGAGCAGTTCTTC. This codes for CNARGSRGALMNEQFF.

This clonotype was counted between two and nine times. The V gene is TRBV5-1, the J gene TRBJ1-4, with D possibly TRBD1 on 5 matching bases. CDR3 size: 16 residues. V was cut by 4 bases and J by 0 bases, with 13 bases left in between. Looked up from germline, CDR1 is SGHRS and CDR2 is YFSETQ. The CDR3 loop is CASSAGLLATNEKLFF. Written as DNA, the CDR3 is TGCGCCAGCAGCGCAGGGCTCCTCGCAACTAATGAAAAACTGTTTTTT.

This rearrangement joins TRBV24-1 to TRBJ2-5; 12 bases match TRBD2. The CDR3 is 16 amino acids. V was pared by 3 bases and J by 3 bases, with 4 bases of the junction left unmatched. Germline CDR1 KGHDR, CDR2 SFDVKD. As DNA, the CDR3 is TGTGCCACCAGTGATCTGACTAGCGGGAGCGAAGAGACCCAGTACTTC. Amino acid sequence: CATSDLTSGSEETQYF.

V gene TRBV20-1 combines with J gene TRBJ1-5; D possibly corresponds to TRBD1 (6 bases). Per the germline V gene, CDR1 is DFQATT and CDR2 is SNEGSKA (reference sequence). This CDR3 spans 13 amino acids. V lost 5 bases, J lost 4 bases, and 12 bases lay in between. CDR3 sequence: CSAVSQGNQPQHF. The CDR3 coding sequence is TGCAGTGCTGTGTCCCAGGGGAATCAGCCCCAGCATTTT.

The gene calls are TRBV7-2 and TRBJ2-7; no definite D call. The CDR3 has 15 residues. Per the germline V gene, CDR1 is SGHTA and CDR2 is FQGNSA. V was pared by 1 base and J by 0 bases, with 10 bases between. Written as DNA, the CDR3 is TGTGCCAGCAGCTTAGGTTCGACCATCTCCTACGAGCAGTACGTC. This translates into CASSLGSTISYEQYV.

The table lists this clonotype with a few counts. The rearrangement joins TRBV20-1 to TRBJ2-5, with 7 bases identical to TRBD2. Gene TRBJ2-1 matches the end of the DNA better, so the J call may be wrong. The length of the CDR3 is 15 residues. From germline, CDR1 is DFQATT and CDR2 SNEGSKA (reference sequence). CDR3 sequence reads: CSASRVEAGLNEQFF. The CDR3 DNA is TGCAGTGCTTCAAGGGTGGAAGCGGGGCTAAATGAGCAGTTCTTC.

The chain uses TRBV5-1 and TRBJ2-3; D is uncertain. The CDR3 length is 14 residues. Germline lookup yields CDR1 SGHRS and CDR2 YFSETQ. The germline V and J ends were trimmed by 0 bases and 4 bases, with 9 bases remaining between them. The DNA for the CDR3 is TGCGCCAGCAGCTTGGGGATCTCCGCAGATACGCAGTATTTT. Amino acid sequence: CASSLGISADTQYF.

This clonotype has a handful of counts. This chain uses TRBV19 with TRBJ1-2; D remains unclear. V lost 8 bases, J lost 8 bases, and 12 bases lay in between. CDR3 size: 11 residues. CDR1 is LNHDA and CDR2 is SQIVND in the germline V gene (reference sequence). DNA for the CDR3: TGTGCCAGTTCGGTCGGGCAAGGCTACACCTTC. It specifies CASSVGQGYTF.

The V call is TRBV20-1, the J call TRBJ2-3; the D is unclear. The V end lost 0 bases, the J end lost 5 bases, and 15 bases lay between the germline ends. Per the germline V gene, CDR1 is DFQATT and CDR2 is SNEGSKA (reference sequence). The CDR3 spans 15 residues. CDR3 nucleotides: TGCAGTGCTAGAGATCGACCTGCCCTGGAAGATACGCAGTATTTT. This sequence encodes CSARDRPALEDTQYF.

This clonotype was seen many times. The chain carries TRBV5-5 and TRBJ1-4; D call uncertain. V lost 0 bases to trimming and J lost 0 bases, with 9 bases between them. Germline V gene data show CDR1 as SGHKS and CDR2 as YYEKEE (reference sequence). The CDR3 has 16 residues. The CDR3 DNA sequence: TGTGCCAGCAGCTTGGAAACGGGGTCAACTAATGAAAAACTGTTTTTT. It encodes CASSLETGSTNEKLFF.

This clonotype was seen a few times. The chain links TRBV20-1 to TRBJ2-3; D possibly uses TRBD1 or TRBD2 (5 bases each). The CDR3 runs to 14 residues. The germline gives CDR1 DFQATT, CDR2 SNEGSKA (reference sequence). The V end lost 6 bases, the J end lost 6 bases, and 19 bases lay between the germline ends. In nucleotides, the CDR3 is TGCAGTGCCAACCAGGGCGGGTTCGGGGATACGCAGTATTTT. The encoded protein is CSANQGGFGDTQYF.

This clonotype was recorded a few times. This rearrangement joins TRBV7-2 to TRBJ1-5, with unresolved D. V lost 8 bases and J 4 bases, leaving 6 bases between the germline ends. This CDR3 has 11 residues. Germline CDR1 and CDR2: SGHTA and FQGNSA. The DNA of the CDR3 is TGTGCCAGCGGACTGAATCAGCCCCAGCATTTT. Translation gives CASGLNQPQHF.